The 16 T cell receptor beta chains presented below share a single source sample, sequenced in a study of control samples from healthy donors and cancer patients. Using immunoSEQ multiplex PCR, the repertoire was profiled, and TCRdb retains in-frame clones only, with some absent. The profile shows about 150,000 clones, 93% of them singletons. Material for sequencing was blood. The source is a man aged 45 to 65 in good health.

V usage is TRBV25-1 and J usage is TRBJ2-1; the match to TRBD2 covers 10 bases. Trimming cost V 2 bases and J 5 bases; bases outside gene matches: 6. Germline V gene data show CDR1 as MGHDK and CDR2 as SYGVNS. The CDR3 length is 16 residues. The CDR3 sequence is CASSETGTSAHNEQFF. In DNA form, the CDR3 reads TGTGCCAGCAGTGAAACCGGGACTAGCGCACACAATGAGCAGTTCTTC.

V and J are TRBV19 and TRBJ1-1; D possibly corresponds to TRBD1 (6 bases). The CDR3 consists of 14 residues. CDR1 and CDR2 (germline): LNHDA, SQIVND (reference sequence). The V and J ends lost 3 bases and 4 bases respectively, with 12 bases between them. The CDR3 DNA follows: TGTGCCAGTAGTATCTGGGGGGCGCCCACTGAAGCTTTCTTT. Its translation: CASSIWGAPTEAFF.

V gene TRBV3-1 (or the pseudogene TRBV3-2) combines with J gene TRBJ1-1; tentatively, D is TRBD1 (6 bases). The germline V gene encodes CDR1 LGHDT and CDR2 YNNKEL (reference sequence). Deletions cut 0 bases from V and 10 bases from J, with 15 bases between. CDR3 size: 14 residues. CDR3 region: CASSQEYGGLGAFF. In nucleotides, the CDR3 is TGTGCCAGCAGCCAAGAGTACGGGGGGCTGGGAGCTTTCTTT.

The chain recombines TRBV5-1 with TRBJ2-2, with D perhaps assigned TRBD1 or TRBD2 (5 bases each). The CDR3 runs 18 residues. Germline lookup yields CDR1 SGHRS and CDR2 YFSETQ. V lost 6 bases, J lost 1 base, and 22 bases lay in between. The CDR3 protein is CASNPGPSSRENTGELFF. CDR3 coding DNA: TGCGCCAGCAACCCGGGACCCTCAAGTCGGGAGAACACCGGGGAGCTGTTTTTT.

The CDR3 DNA sequence: TGTGCCAGCAGGGCATCCCCCCTCGGACAGGGGAGCTATGAGCAGTTCTTC. Amino acids: CASRASPLGQGSYEQFF. The V call is TRBV9, the J call TRBJ2-1; 9 bases fit TRBD1. This CDR3 has 17 amino acids. With 5 bases clipped from V and 8 bases from J, the junction kept 17 bases outside the gene matches. Germline V lookup: CDR1 SGDLS, CDR2 YYNGEE.

The chain recombines TRBV27 with TRBJ2-1, with D possibly matching TRBD1 (5 bases). Germline V gene lookup returns CDR1 MNHEY and CDR2 SMNVEV (reference sequence). V shed 6 bases and J shed 5 bases, with 11 bases lying between them. The CDR3 has 13 residues. CDR3 sequence (DNA): TGTGCCAGCAGACCGGACACGGACAATGAGCAGTTCTTC. It is translated as CASRPDTDNEQFF.

This sequence joins TRBV19 and TRBJ2-1; 11 bases line up with TRBD2. Trimming at V came to 4 bases and at J to 0 bases, leaving 8 bases not matched to a gene. The CDR3 is 18 residues long. The germline gives CDR1 LNHDA, CDR2 SQIVND (reference sequence). The CDR3: CASSRLAGRLSSYNEQFF. CDR3 in DNA: TGTGCCAGTAGTAGACTAGCGGGGAGGCTAAGCTCCTACAATGAGCAGTTCTTC.

This chain joins TRBV7-3 and TRBJ2-1; no clear D. CDR1 and CDR2 from the germline V gene are SGHTA and FQGTGA. CDR3 length: 14 residues. V was pared by 5 bases and J by 0 bases, with 8 bases between. The CDR3 sequence is CASSPANSYNEQFF. In nucleotides, the CDR3 is TGTGCCAGCAGCCCCGCCAACTCCTACAATGAGCAGTTCTTC.

The V gene is TRBV10-3, the J gene TRBJ1-3; TRBD1 is a possible D gene (6 bases). CDR3 length equals 13 residues. Trimming took 3 bases from V and 5 from J, leaving 8 bases between them. CDR1 and CDR2 from the germline V gene are ENHRY and SYGVKD. The CDR3 region has the DNA TGTGCCATCAGTGAACAGGGACGAAACACCATATATTTT. The encoded protein is CAISEQGRNTIYF.

V is TRBV29-1 and J is TRBJ2-4, with a weak D call TRBD1 (7 bases). Trimming stripped 2 bases from V and 6 bases from J, with 14 bases between. Germline CDR1 SQVTM, CDR2 ANQGSEA. The length of the CDR3 is 14 residues. CDR3 loop: CSVEPQGGRNIQYF. The CDR3 DNA reads as TGCAGCGTTGAACCTCAGGGGGGTAGAAACATTCAGTACTTC.

The rearrangement joins TRBV2 to TRBJ2-2; 7 bases align to TRBD1. Trimming removed 6 bases from V and 5 bases from J; junction bases left unmatched: 12. Germline values: CDR1 SNHLY, CDR2 FYNNEI. The CDR3 runs to 16 residues. This CDR3 reads CASSPTGLAQTGELFF. CDR3 nucleotides: TGTGCCAGCAGCCCGACAGGGCTTGCCCAGACCGGGGAGCTGTTTTTT. Full variable domain (rest looked up from reference TRBV2 and TRBJ2-2): EPEVTQTPSHQVTQMGQEVILRCVPISNHLYFYWYRQILGQKVEFLVSFYNNEISEKSEIFDDQFSVERPDGSNFTLKIRSTKLEDSAMYFCASSPTGLAQTGELFFGEGSRLTVL.

Only a few counts were recorded for this clone. V and J are TRBV20-1 and TRBJ2-7, with a tentative D call TRBD1 (5 bases). Germline V lookup: CDR1 DFQATT, CDR2 SNEGSKA (reference sequence). This CDR3 contains 11 residues. Trimming left V 1 base short and J 7 bases short, with 8 bases between. This chain's CDR3 is CSARGQFEQYF. The DNA for the CDR3 is TGCAGTGCTAGAGGACAGTTTGAGCAGTACTTC.

V is TRBV28 and J is TRBJ1-5; possibly TRBD1 for D (6 bases). Per the germline V gene, CDR1 is MDHEN and CDR2 is SYDVKM. The length of the CDR3 is 14 residues. V lost 3 bases to trimming and J lost 6 bases, with 12 bases between them. The CDR3 loop reads CASSFRGGGQPQHF. As DNA, the CDR3 is TGTGCCAGCAGTTTTAGGGGAGGGGGTCAGCCCCAGCATTTT.

The rearrangement uses TRBV3-1 (or the pseudogene TRBV3-2) and TRBJ1-4; 7 bases line up with TRBD1. This CDR3 region has 14 residues. Looked up from germline, CDR1 is LGHDT and CDR2 is YNNKEL (reference sequence). J lost 8 bases, V lost 9 bases, and 12 bases had no gene match. The CDR3 reads CARVRQGLSEKLFF. The DNA for the CDR3 is TGTGCCAGAGTCAGACAGGGTTTGAGCGAAAAACTGTTTTTT.

A single count supports this clone. This sequence joins TRBV6-6 and TRBJ2-4; weak D call: TRBD1 (6 bases). The germline V gene encodes CDR1 MNHNY and CDR2 SVGAGI (reference sequence). The CDR3 consists of 14 residues. Trimming left V 4 bases short and J 3 bases short, with 10 bases between. DNA for the CDR3: TGTGCCAGCAGTTTAGGACAGCTCAAAAACATTCAGTACTTC. Amino acid sequence: CASSLGQLKNIQYF.

The chain employs TRBV6-5 and TRBJ1-1; no clear D gene. V was pared by 5 bases and J by 6 bases, with 10 bases between. Germline CDR1 reads MNHEY; CDR2 reads SVGAGI. This CDR3 contains 12 residues. The CDR3 region is CASSPPTAEAFF. The CDR3 DNA follows: TGTGCCAGCAGTCCCCCGACGGCTGAAGCTTTCTTT.